A single sample gave rise to the 5 T cell receptor beta chains below, sequenced in a study of blood T cell repertoires in COVID-19. Using immunoSEQ multiplex PCR, the repertoire was profiled, and TCRdb retains in-frame clones only, with some absent. The sample records a few hundred thousand clones, roughly nine tenths being singletons. Sequences were obtained from PBMCs or T cells enriched from blood (not recorded which). These receptors were obtained from a young woman who had recovered from COVID-19.

The rearrangement links TRBV9 to TRBJ2-3; TRBD2 agrees at 8 bases. CDR1 and CDR2 from the germline V gene are SGDLS and YYNGEE. The CDR3 loop spans 15 amino acids. V trimming: 4 bases; J trimming: 6 bases; junction bases outside the gene matches: 10. The CDR3 region is CASSPRGAGLDTQYF. CDR3 coding DNA: TGTGCCAGCAGCCCGCGGGGGGCAGGGTTGGATACGCAGTATTTT.

The J gene is TRBJ1-2, the V gene TRBV4-1; 8 nucleotides align to TRBD1. The CDR3 runs 16 residues. Trimming at V came to 2 bases and at J to 7 bases, leaving 12 bases not matched to a gene. The germline gives CDR1 MGHRA, CDR2 YSYEKL. The CDR3 is CASSQPRDRRGSGYTF. DNA of the CDR3: TGCGCCAGCAGCCAACCTCGGGACAGGCGGGGGAGTGGCTACACCTTC.

This clone was seen only a few times. This sequence joins TRBV4-2 and TRBJ1-6; weak D call: TRBD1 (5 bases). V was shortened by 6 bases and J by 10 bases, with 16 bases between the two germline ends. This CDR3 region has 14 residues. Per the germline V gene, CDR1 is LGHNA and CDR2 is YNFKEQ. The CDR3 bases are TGTGCCAGCAGTTTGGAAGGGGTGGGGTCACCCCTCCACTTT. Encoded protein: CASSLEGVGSPLHF.

The gene calls are TRBV15 and TRBJ2-7; tentative D call: TRBD2 (7 bases). V gave up 3 bases and J gave up 0 bases, with 9 bases separating them. Germline CDR1 LNHNV, CDR2 YYDKDF (reference sequence). The CDR3 is 14 amino acids. The CDR3 reads CATSSRGASYEQYF. CDR3 coding DNA: TGTGCCACCAGCAGCCGGGGGGCCTCCTACGAGCAGTACTTC.

This chain uses TRBV19 with TRBJ1-2; D is possibly TRBD1 (6 bases). Germline CDR1 is LNHDA and CDR2 is SQIVND (reference sequence). The CDR3 is 15 amino acids. V gave up 0 bases and J gave up 6 bases, with 14 bases separating them. The CDR3, as DNA: TGTGCCAGTAGTATAGACCCTCGGACAGCGGATGGCTACACCTTC. Amino acid sequence: CASSIDPRTADGYTF.